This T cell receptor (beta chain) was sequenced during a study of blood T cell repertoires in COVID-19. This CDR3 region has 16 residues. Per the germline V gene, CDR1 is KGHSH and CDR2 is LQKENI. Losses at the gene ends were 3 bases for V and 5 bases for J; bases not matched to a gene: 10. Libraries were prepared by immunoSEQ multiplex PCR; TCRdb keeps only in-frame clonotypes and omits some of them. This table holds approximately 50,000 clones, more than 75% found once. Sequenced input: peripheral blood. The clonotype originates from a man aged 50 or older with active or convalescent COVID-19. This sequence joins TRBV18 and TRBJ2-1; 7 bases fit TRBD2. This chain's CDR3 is CASSPFGTIDNNEQFF. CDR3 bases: TGTGCCAGCTCACCCTTCGGGACTATCGACAACAATGAGCAGTTCTTC.